Listed below are T cell receptor beta chains from one sample, sequenced in a study of OX40 agonist ivuxolimab in advanced cancers. Sequencing was performed with immunoSEQ multiplex PCR; in TCRdb, only in-frame clones are kept and a portion is missing. The sample includes under 100,000 clones, 90% of them seen just once. The starting material was CD4+ or CD8+ T cells sorted from blood, obtained in a trial of the OX40 agonist ivuxolimab. These receptors were obtained from an adult with an advanced solid tumor such as melanoma, head and neck, liver or kidney cancer. Each CDR3 is given with its conserved first and last residue. D genes are given only for firm matches. Clone sizes are given selectively: once, few, many, or a class where the clone is expanded.

V gene	D gene	J gene	clone size	CDR3 protein	CDR3 DNA
TRBV9	NA	TRBJ2-6	few	CASSPWGANVLTF	TGTGCCAGCAGCCCATGGGGGGCCAACGTCCTGACTTTC
TRBV11-1	NA	TRBJ2-1	NA	CASSLNPGSGNEQFF	TGTGCCAGCAGCTTAAATCCAGGGAGCGGCAATGAGCAGTTCTTC
TRBV11-2	NA	TRBJ2-1	NA	CASSLVTIRQGYNEQFF	TGTGCCAGCAGCTTAGTAACCATACGTCAGGGGTACAATGAGCAGTTCTTC
TRBV5-4	NA	TRBJ2-7	NA	CASSGTGRLSYEQYF	TGTGCCAGCAGCGGTACAGGGAGGCTCTCCTACGAGCAGTACTTC
TRBV11-2	TRBD1	TRBJ2-1	NA	CASRVDRGNNEQFF	TGTGCCAGCAGGGTAGACAGGGGAAACAATGAGCAGTTCTTC
TRBV7-9	TRBD2	TRBJ2-3	NA	CASSLAGGTDTQYF	TGTGCCAGCAGCCTAGCGGGTGGCACAGATACGCAGTATTTT
TRBV7-2	NA	TRBJ1-1	NA	CASSSQGVMNTEAFF	TGTGCCAGCAGCTCTCAGGGTGTCATGAACACTGAAGCTTTCTTT
TRBV6-1	TRBD1	TRBJ1-4	NA	CASSEVRGTGAQEKLFF	TGTGCCAGCAGTGAAGTACGGGGGACAGGGGCTCAGGAAAAACTGTTTTTT
TRBV9	TRBD2	TRBJ2-7	NA	CASSVDSGRATEQYF	TGTGCCAGCAGCGTAGATAGCGGGAGGGCCACCGAGCAGTACTTC
TRBV5-1	NA	TRBJ2-7	NA	CASSLSVGEQYF	TGCGCCAGCAGCTTGTCGGTGGGGGAGCAGTACTTC
TRBV18	NA	TRBJ2-7	NA	CASSAGMGGEQYF	TGTGCCAGCTCAGCAGGAATGGGGGGCGAGCAGTACTTC
TRBV6-1	NA	TRBJ2-4	NA	CASSPKNIQYF	TGTGCCAGCAGTCCCAAAAACATTCAGTACTTC
TRBV5-4	NA	TRBJ2-5	NA	CASSLGAAQETQYF	TGTGCCAGCAGCTTGGGTGCAGCACAAGAGACCCAGTACTTC
TRBV7-8	TRBD1	TRBJ2-7	NA	CASSKRRDRVSYEQYF	TGTGCCAGCAGCAAACGCCGGGACAGGGTCTCCTACGAGCAGTACTTC
TRBV5-4	NA	TRBJ1-1	NA	CASSRIGNTEAFF	TGTGCCAGCAGCAGGATCGGGAACACTGAAGCTTTCTTT
TRBV11-2	NA	TRBJ2-7	NA	CASSPLVAYEQYF	TGTGCCAGCAGCCCCTTAGTAGCCTACGAGCAGTACTTC
TRBV30	TRBD2	TRBJ2-5	once	CAWSPISGRRQETQYF	TGTGCCTGGAGTCCAATTAGCGGGAGGAGACAAGAGACCCAGTACTTC
TRBV5-1	NA	TRBJ2-7	few	CASSTRTSYEQYF	TGCGCCAGCTCCACGCGAACCTCCTACGAGCAGTACTTC
TRBV29-1	TRBD2	TRBJ2-2	once	CSATSGSYTGELFF	TGCAGCGCTACTAGCGGGAGTTATACCGGGGAGCTGTTTTTT
TRBV7-9	TRBD1	TRBJ1-3	NA	CASSLGDRSSGNTIYF	TGTGCCAGCAGCTTAGGGGACAGGAGCTCTGGAAACACCATATATTTT
TRBV9	NA	TRBJ1-6	NA	CASSAPGLNDMSPLHF	TGTGCCAGCAGCGCGCCGGGACTGAATGATATGTCACCCCTCCACTTT
TRBV27	NA	TRBJ2-7	once	CASSFSARGEQYF	TGTGCCAGCAGTTTCTCGGCCAGGGGCGAGCAGTACTTC
TRBV18	TRBD1	TRBJ1-5	NA	CASSPGARGIDQPQHF	TGTGCCAGCTCACCCGGGGCCAGGGGGATAGATCAGCCCCAGCATTTT
TRBV7-3	NA	TRBJ2-7	NA	CASSPGTHYEQYF	TGTGCCAGCAGTCCGGGAACCCACTACGAGCAGTACTTC
TRBV30	NA	TRBJ2-2	NA	CAWKWGAAGELFF	TGTGCCTGGAAGTGGGGGGCGGCCGGGGAGCTGTTTTTT
TRBV5-1	TRBD1	TRBJ2-7	NA	CASSLGTGGSYEQYF	TGCGCCAGCAGCTTGGGGACAGGGGGATCCTACGAGCAGTACTTC
TRBV19	NA	TRBJ2-3	NA	CASSIDLLGAGTDTQYF	TGTGCCAGTAGTATAGATCTATTGGGGGCGGGCACAGATACGCAGTATTTT
TRBV30	NA	TRBJ2-6	NA	CASNSGANVLTF	TGTGCCTCTAATTCTGGGGCCAACGTCCTGACTTTC
TRBV5-6	TRBD1	TRBJ1-1	NA	CASSLGGTGYNTEAFF	TGTGCCAGCAGCTTGGGGGGGACAGGCTACAACACTGAAGCTTTCTTT
TRBV6-4	TRBD1	TRBJ1-3	NA	CASSDIRDRGNTIYF	TGTGCCAGCAGTGACATCCGGGACAGGGGAAACACCATATATTTT
TRBV5-6	NA	TRBJ2-7	NA	CASSPGGPTYEQYF	TGTGCCAGCAGCCCTGGGGGACCTACTTACGAGCAGTACTTC
TRBV9	NA	TRBJ2-1	NA	CASSTLDSPEQFF	TGTGCCAGCAGCACTCTGGACAGCCCTGAGCAGTTCTTC
TRBV5-5	TRBD1	TRBJ1-6	NA	CASSAGQYNSPLHF	TGTGCCAGCAGCGCGGGACAGTACAATTCACCCCTCCACTTT
TRBV5-1	TRBD1	TRBJ2-1	NA	CASSLAGQRSYNEQFF	TGCGCCAGCAGCTTGGCGGGACAGCGCTCCTACAATGAGCAGTTCTTC
TRBV7-6	NA	TRBJ1-1	NA	CASSFLHGNTEAFF	TGTGCCAGCAGCTTCTTACATGGGAACACTGAAGCTTTCTTT
TRBV18	TRBD2	TRBJ2-2	NA	CASSPTSPGTGELFF	TGTGCCAGCTCACCGACTAGCCCAGGCACCGGGGAGCTGTTTTTT
TRBV5-1	NA	TRBJ2-7	few	CASSYDSGGGYEQYF	TGCGCCAGCAGCTACGACAGTGGAGGAGGCTACGAGCAGTACTTC
TRBV28	NA	TRBJ2-2	NA	CASSRTGELFF	TGTGCCAGCAGTAGGACCGGGGAGCTGTTTTTT
TRBV5-4	TRBD2	TRBJ2-7	NA	CASSLATSGGVGEQYF	TGTGCCAGCAGCTTGGCCACTAGCGGGGGGGTAGGGGAGCAGTACTTC
TRBV18	TRBD1	TRBJ2-7	NA	CASSPGTVSYEQYF	TGTGCCAGCTCCCCTGGGACAGTCTCCTACGAGCAGTACTTC